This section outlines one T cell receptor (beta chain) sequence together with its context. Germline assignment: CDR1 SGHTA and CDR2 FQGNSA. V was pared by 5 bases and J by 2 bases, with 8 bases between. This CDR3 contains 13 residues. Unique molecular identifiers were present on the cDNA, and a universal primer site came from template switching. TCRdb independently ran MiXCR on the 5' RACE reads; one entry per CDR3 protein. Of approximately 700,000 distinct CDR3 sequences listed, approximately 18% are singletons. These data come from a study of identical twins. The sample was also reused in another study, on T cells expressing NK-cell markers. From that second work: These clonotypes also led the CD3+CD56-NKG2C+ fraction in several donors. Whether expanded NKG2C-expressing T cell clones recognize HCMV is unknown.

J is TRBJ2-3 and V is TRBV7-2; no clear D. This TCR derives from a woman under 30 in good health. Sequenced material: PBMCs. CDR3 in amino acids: CASSTQNTDTQYF. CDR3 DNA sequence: TGTGCCAGCAGCACCCAGAACACAGATACGCAGTATTTT. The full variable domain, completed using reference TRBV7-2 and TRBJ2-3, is GAGVSQSPSNKVTEKGKDVELRCDPISGHTALYWYRQSLGQGLEFLIYFQGNSAPDKSGLPSDRFSAERTGGSVSTLTIQRTQQEDSAVYLCASSTQNTDTQYFGPGTRLTVL.